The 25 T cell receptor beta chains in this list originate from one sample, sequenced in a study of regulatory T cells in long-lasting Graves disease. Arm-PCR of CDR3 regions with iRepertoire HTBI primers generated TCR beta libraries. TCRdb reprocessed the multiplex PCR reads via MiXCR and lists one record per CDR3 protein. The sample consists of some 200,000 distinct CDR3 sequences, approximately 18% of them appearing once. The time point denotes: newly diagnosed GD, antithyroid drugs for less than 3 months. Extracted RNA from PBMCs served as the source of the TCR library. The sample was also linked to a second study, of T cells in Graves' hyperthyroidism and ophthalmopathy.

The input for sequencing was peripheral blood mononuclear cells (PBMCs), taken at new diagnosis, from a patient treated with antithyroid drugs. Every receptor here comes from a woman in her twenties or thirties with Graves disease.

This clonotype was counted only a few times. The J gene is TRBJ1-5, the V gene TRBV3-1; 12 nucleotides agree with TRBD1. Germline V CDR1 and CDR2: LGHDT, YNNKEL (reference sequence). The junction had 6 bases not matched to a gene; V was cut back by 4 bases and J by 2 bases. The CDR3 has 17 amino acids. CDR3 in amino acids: CASSRGGQGAGNQPQHF. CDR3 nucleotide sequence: TGTGCCAGCAGCCGAGGGGGACAGGGGGCCGGCAATCAGCCCCAGCATTTT. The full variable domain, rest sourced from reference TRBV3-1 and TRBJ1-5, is DTAVSQTPKYLVTQMGNDKSIKCEQNLGHDTMYWYKQDSKKFLKIMFSYNNKELIINETVPNRFSPKSPDKAHLNLHINSLELGDSAVYFCASSRGGQGAGNQPQHFGDGTRLSIL.

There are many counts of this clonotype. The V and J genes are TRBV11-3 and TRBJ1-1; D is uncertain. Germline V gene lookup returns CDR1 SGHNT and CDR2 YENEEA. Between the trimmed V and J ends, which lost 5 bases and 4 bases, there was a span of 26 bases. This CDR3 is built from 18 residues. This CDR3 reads CASSPYTTSRVGFTEAFF. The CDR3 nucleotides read TGTGCCAGCAGCCCTTATACGACGTCTAGGGTTGGGTTCACTGAAGCTTTCTTT.

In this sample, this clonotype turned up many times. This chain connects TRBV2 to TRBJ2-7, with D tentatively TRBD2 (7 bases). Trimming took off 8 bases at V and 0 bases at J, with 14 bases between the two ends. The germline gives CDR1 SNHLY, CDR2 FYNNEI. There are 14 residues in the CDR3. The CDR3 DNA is TGTGCCAGCCGTAGGGGGGGAATCTCCTACGAGCAGTACTTC. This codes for CASRRGGISYEQYF.

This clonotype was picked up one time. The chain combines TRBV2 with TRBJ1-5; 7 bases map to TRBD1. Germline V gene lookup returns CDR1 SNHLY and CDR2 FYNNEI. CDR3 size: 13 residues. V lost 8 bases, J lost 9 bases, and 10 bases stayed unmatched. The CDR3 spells CASGIDRDRPQHF. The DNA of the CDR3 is TGTGCCAGCGGCATCGACAGGGATCGGCCCCAGCATTTT.

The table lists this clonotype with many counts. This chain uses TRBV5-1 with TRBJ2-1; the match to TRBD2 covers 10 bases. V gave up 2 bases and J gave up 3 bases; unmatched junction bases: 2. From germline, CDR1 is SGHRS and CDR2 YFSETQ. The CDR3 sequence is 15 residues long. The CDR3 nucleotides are TGCGCCAGCAGCTTAGGACTAGCGGACTACAATGAGCAGTTCTTC. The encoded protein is CASSLGLADYNEQFF.

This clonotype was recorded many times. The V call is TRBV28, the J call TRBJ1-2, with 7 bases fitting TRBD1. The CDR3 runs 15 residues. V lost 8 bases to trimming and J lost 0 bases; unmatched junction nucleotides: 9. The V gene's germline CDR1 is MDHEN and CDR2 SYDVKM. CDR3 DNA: TGTGCCAGCGGAACACAGGGGCCAGCTAACTATGGCTACACCTTC. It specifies CASGTQGPANYGYTF.

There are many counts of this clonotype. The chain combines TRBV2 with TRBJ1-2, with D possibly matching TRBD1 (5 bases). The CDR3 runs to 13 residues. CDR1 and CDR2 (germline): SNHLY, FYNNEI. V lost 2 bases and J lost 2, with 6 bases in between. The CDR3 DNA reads TGTGCCAGCAGTGAATGGGGGAACTATGGCTACACCTTC. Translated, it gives CASSEWGNYGYTF.

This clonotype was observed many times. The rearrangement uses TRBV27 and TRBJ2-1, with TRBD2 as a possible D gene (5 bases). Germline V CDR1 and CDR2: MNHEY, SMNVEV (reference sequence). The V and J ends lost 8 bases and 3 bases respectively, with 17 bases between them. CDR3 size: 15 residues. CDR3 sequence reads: CASASGLYIYNEQFF. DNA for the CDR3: TGTGCCAGCGCCAGCGGTCTCTATATCTACAATGAGCAGTTCTTC.

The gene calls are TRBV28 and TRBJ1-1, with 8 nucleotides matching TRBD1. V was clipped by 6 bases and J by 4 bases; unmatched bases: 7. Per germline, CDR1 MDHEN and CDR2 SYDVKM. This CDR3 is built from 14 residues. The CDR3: CASRDRARSTEAFF. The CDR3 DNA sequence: TGTGCCAGCAGGGACAGGGCCAGAAGCACTGAAGCTTTCTTT.

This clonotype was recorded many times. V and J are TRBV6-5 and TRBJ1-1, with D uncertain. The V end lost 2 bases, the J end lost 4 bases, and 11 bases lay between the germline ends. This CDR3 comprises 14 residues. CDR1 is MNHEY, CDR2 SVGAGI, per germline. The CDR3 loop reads CASSYTGPGTEAFF. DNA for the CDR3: TGTGCCAGCAGTTACACCGGCCCTGGCACTGAAGCTTTCTTT.

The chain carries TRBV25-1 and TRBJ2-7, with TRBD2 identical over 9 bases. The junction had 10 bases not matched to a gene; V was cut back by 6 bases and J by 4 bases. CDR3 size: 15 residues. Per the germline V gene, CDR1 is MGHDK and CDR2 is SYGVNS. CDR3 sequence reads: CASSDSGRYFYEQYF. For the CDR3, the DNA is TGTGCCAGCAGCGACAGCGGGAGGTACTTTTACGAGCAGTACTTC.

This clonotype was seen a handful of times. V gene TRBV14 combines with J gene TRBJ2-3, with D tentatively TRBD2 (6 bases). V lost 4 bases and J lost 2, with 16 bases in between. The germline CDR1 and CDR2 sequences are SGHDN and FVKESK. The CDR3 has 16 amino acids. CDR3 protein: CASSRLGGLNTDTQYF. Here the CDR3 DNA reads TGTGCCAGCAGCCGACTAGGCGGGCTAAACACAGATACGCAGTATTTT.

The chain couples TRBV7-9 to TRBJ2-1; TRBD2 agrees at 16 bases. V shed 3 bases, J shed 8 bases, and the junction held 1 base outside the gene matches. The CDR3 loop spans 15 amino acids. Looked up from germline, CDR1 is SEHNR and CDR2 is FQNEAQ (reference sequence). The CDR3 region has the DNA TGTGCCAGCAGCTTGGGACTAGCGGGAGGGTATGAGCAGTTCTTC. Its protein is CASSLGLAGGYEQFF.

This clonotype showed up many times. The CDR3 is CAWSVRRANMNTEAFF. In DNA, the CDR3 is TGTGCCTGGAGTGTAAGAAGAGCCAACATGAACACTGAAGCTTTCTTT. This rearrangement joins TRBV30 to TRBJ1-1; D remains unclear. The CDR3 spans 16 residues. Germline V gene data show CDR1 as GTSNPN and CDR2 as SVGIG (reference sequence). Trimming took off 0 bases at V and 0 bases at J, with 14 bases between the two ends.

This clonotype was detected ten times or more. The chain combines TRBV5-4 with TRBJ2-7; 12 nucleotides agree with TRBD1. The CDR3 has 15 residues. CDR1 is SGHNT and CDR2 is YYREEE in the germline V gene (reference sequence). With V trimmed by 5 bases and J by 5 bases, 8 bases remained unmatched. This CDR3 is CASRYAGTGGDEQYF. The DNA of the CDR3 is TGTGCCAGCAGATACGCCGGGACAGGGGGCGACGAGCAGTACTTC.

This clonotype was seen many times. CDR3 sequence reads: CASRPTGGGEQYF. The CDR3 bases are TGTGCCAGCAGACCTACAGGGGGCGGCGAGCAGTACTTC. The chain carries TRBV2 and TRBJ2-7; 9 bases match TRBD1. The CDR3 runs to 13 residues. The J segment lost 6 bases and the V segment lost 6 bases, leaving 6 bases of the junction unmatched. Per the germline V gene, CDR1 is SNHLY and CDR2 is FYNNEI.

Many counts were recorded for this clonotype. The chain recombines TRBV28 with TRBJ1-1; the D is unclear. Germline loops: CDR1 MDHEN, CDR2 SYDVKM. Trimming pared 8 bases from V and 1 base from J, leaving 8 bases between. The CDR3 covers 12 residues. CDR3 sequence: CASERGNTEAFF. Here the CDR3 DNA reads TGTGCCAGCGAACGAGGGAACACTGAAGCTTTCTTT.

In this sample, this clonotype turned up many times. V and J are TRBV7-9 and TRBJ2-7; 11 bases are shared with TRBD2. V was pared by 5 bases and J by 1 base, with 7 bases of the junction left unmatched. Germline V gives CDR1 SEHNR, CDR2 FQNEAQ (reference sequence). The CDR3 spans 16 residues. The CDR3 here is CASSPLTSGASYEQYF. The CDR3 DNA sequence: TGTGCCAGCAGCCCCCTGACTAGCGGGGCATCCTACGAGCAGTACTTC.

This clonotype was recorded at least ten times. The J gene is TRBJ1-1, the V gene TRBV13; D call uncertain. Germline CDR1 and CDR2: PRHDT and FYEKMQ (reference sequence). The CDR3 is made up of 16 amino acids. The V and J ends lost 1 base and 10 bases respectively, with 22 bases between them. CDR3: CASSLANDGSLEGAFF. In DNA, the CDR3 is TGTGCCAGCAGCTTAGCGAATGATGGATCACTTGAAGGAGCTTTCTTT.

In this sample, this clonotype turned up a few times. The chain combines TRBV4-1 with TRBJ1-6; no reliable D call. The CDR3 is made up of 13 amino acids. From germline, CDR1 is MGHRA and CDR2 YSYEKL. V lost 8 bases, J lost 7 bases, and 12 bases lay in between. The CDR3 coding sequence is TGCGCCAGCCAACCACCCGGGAATTCACCCCTCCACTTT. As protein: CASQPPGNSPLHF.

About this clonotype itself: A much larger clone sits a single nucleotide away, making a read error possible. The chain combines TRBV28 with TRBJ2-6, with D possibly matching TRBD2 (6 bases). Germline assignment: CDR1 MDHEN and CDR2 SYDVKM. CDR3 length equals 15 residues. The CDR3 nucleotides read TGTGCCAGCAGGGCACGGGACTCTGGGACCAACGTCCTGACTTTC. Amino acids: CASRARDSGTNVLTF. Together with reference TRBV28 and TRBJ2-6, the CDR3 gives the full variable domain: DVKVTQSSRYLVKRTGEKVFLECVQDMDHENMFWYRQDPGLGLRLIYFSYDVKMKEKGDIPEGYSVSREKKERFSLILESASTNQTSMYLCASRARDSGTNVLTFGAGSRLTVL.

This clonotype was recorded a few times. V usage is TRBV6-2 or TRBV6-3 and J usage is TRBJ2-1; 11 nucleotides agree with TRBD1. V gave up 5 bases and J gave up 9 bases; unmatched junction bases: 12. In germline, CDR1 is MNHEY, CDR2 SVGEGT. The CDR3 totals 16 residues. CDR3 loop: CASSKLGTGGVVEQFF. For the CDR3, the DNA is TGTGCCAGCAGTAAGCTAGGGACAGGGGGGGTAGTTGAGCAGTTCTTC.

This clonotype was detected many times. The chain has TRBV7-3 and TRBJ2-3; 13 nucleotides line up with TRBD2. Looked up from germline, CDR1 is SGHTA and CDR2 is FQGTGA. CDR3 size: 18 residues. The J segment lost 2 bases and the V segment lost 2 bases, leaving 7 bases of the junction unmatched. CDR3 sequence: CASSLEGLAGTPTDTQYF. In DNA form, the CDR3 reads TGTGCCAGCAGCTTAGAGGGACTAGCGGGGACGCCCACAGATACGCAGTATTTT. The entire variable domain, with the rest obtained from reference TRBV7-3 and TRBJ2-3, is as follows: GAGVSQTPSNKVTEKGKYVELRCDPISGHTALYWYRQSLGQGPEFLIYFQGTGAADDSGLPNDRFFAVRPEGSVSTLKIQRTERGDSAVYLCASSLEGLAGTPTDTQYFGPGTRLTVL.

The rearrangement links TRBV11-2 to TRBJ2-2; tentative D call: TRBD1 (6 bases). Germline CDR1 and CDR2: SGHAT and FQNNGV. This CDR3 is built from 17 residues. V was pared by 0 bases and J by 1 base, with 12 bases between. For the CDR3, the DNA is TGTGCCAGCAGCTTAGATCGGTTGACAGGGAACACCGGGGAGCTGTTTTTT. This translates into CASSLDRLTGNTGELFF.

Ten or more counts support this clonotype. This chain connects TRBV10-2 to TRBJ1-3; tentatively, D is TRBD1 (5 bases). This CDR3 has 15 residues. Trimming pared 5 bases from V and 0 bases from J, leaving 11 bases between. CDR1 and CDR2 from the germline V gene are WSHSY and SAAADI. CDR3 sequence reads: CASSSGIFSGNTIYF. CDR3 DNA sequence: TGCGCCAGCAGTTCAGGGATTTTCTCTGGAAACACCATATATTTT.